Below, 21 T cell receptor beta chains from the same sample are listed, as sequenced in a study of CD8+ T cells in alopecia areata. Reverse transcribed after extraction, RNA yielded cDNA as the sequencing template. TCRdb's table, derived via immunoSEQ multiplex PCR, lists solely in-frame clones and lacks some. The sample holds over 150,000 clones, roughly 50% seen once. Treatment: oral pan-JAK inhibitor, 5-10 mg twice daily. The starting material was CD8+ T cells sorted from blood, obtained at week 24, from a patient treated with tofacitinib. These receptors were obtained from a human donor with alopecia areata.

This clone was detected only a few times. The chain is built from TRBV19 and TRBJ2-7; D remains unclear. Deletions cut 9 bases from V and 0 bases from J, with 6 bases between. This CDR3 spans 11 amino acids. Looked up from germline, CDR1 is LNHDA and CDR2 is SQIVND (reference sequence). CDR3 in DNA: TGTGCCAGCGGACCCTCCTACGAGCAGTACTTC. Translation gives CASGPSYEQYF.

Note on this clone: Other nucleotide sequences from this sample produce the same CDR3. This chain connects TRBV9 to TRBJ2-7; 8 nucleotides line up with TRBD2. V was clipped by 4 bases and J by 5 bases; unmatched bases: 5. Germline assignment: CDR1 SGDLS and CDR2 YYNGEE. This CDR3 comprises 13 residues. The CDR3, as DNA: TGTGCCAGCAGCCTCTCCGGGGGGGACGAGCAGTACTTC. It yields the protein CASSLSGGDEQYF. The full variable domain, its missing parts supplied by reference TRBV9 and TRBJ2-7, is DSGVTQTPKHLITATGQRVTLRCSPRSGDLSVYWYQQSLDQGLQFLIQYYNGEERAKGNILERFSAQQFPDLHSELNLSSLELGDSALYFCASSLSGGDEQYFGPGTRLTVT.

This sequence joins TRBV7-8 and TRBJ1-1; D is perhaps TRBD1 (6 bases). V was pared by 1 base and J by 4 bases, with 13 bases between. The CDR3 contains 15 residues. Germline CDR1 is SGHVS and CDR2 is FQNEAQ. The CDR3 nucleotides read TGTGCCAGCAGCTTAGGTATAAAGGGGGGCACTGAAGCTTTCTTT. Translation: CASSLGIKGGTEAFF. The whole variable domain, remainder taken from reference TRBV7-8 and TRBJ1-1, is GAGVSQSPRYKVAKRGQDVALRCDPISGHVSLFWYQQALGQGPEFLTYFQNEAQLDKSGLPSDRFFAERPEGSVSTLKIQRTQQEDSAVYLCASSLGIKGGTEAFFGQGTRLTVV.

This chain joins TRBV25-1 and TRBJ1-1; D call uncertain. Trimming left V 2 bases short and J 8 bases short, with 9 bases between. The CDR3 covers 12 residues. Germline CDR1 and CDR2: MGHDK and SYGVNS. The CDR3 loop reads CASSETRAEAFF. CDR3 nucleotides: TGTGCCAGCAGTGAAACCCGGGCCGAAGCTTTCTTT.

On this clone: Within the sample, other DNA sequences also encode this same CDR3. DNA of the CDR3: TGCGCCAGCAGCCAAGATCGGGGAGACTACGAGCAGTACTTC. This translates into CASSQDRGDYEQYF. The gene calls are TRBV4-3 and TRBJ2-7; a possible D gene is TRBD2 (5 bases). This CDR3 has 14 residues. With 0 bases removed from V and 3 bases from J, the gap between germline ends came to 9 bases. Germline V gives CDR1 LGHNA, CDR2 YSLEER.

This clone was counted a few times. Here the CDR3 DNA reads TGTGCCAGCAGACCGGGACACGGCTACGAGCAGTACTTC. This sequence encodes CASRPGHGYEQYF. The genes are TRBV14 and TRBJ2-7, with a tentative D call TRBD1 (6 bases). V was clipped by 6 bases and J by 3 bases, with 12 bases between them. Germline CDR1 SGHDN, CDR2 FVKESK. The CDR3 spans 13 residues. Based on the CDR3 plus reference TRBV14 and TRBJ2-7, the full variable domain is EAGVTQFPSHSVIEKGQTVTLRCDPISGHDNLYWYRRVMGKEIKFLLHFVKESKQDESGMPNNRFLAERTGGTYSTLKVQPAELEDSGVYFCASRPGHGYEQYFGPGTRLTVT.

V is TRBV7-9 and J is TRBJ2-7; D uncertain. This CDR3 contains 12 residues. The germline CDR1 and CDR2 sequences are SEHNR and FQNEAQ (reference sequence). V was cut by 4 bases and J by 3 bases, with 7 bases left in between. This CDR3 reads CASSSENYEQYF. The CDR3 region has the DNA TGTGCCAGCAGCTCCGAAAACTACGAGCAGTACTTC.

The chain uses TRBV30 and TRBJ2-7; a weak D match, TRBD2 (7 bases). V lost 5 bases, J lost 5 bases, and 16 bases lay in between. This CDR3 has 13 amino acids. Germline-derived CDR1 and CDR2 are GTSNPN and SVGIG (reference sequence). Written as DNA, the CDR3 is TGTGCCTGGGAGGGGGGGCCCAGGGACGAGCAGTACTTC. Translation gives CAWEGGPRDEQYF.

This clone was counted only a few times. V is TRBV29-1 and J is TRBJ2-2; the D is unclear. Trimming stripped 4 bases from V and 4 bases from J, with 10 bases between. The CDR3 covers 13 residues. Per germline, CDR1 SQVTM and CDR2 ANQGSEA. The CDR3 sequence is CSVVGVTTGELFF. The CDR3 region has the DNA TGCAGCGTTGTTGGGGTGACCACCGGGGAGCTGTTTTTT.

Regarding this clone: At one boundary the junction diverges from the germline segment, which might be a read error. The chain has TRBV6-5 and TRBJ2-7, with D uncertain. The CDR3 consists of 11 residues. Germline assignment: CDR1 MNHEY and CDR2 SVGAGI. CDR3 DNA: TGTGCCAGCAGTTACGGAGACGACCAAAACTTC. This sequence encodes CASSYGDDQNF.

This chain joins TRBV4-3 and TRBJ2-3; D gene ambiguous. The germline V gene encodes CDR1 LGHNA and CDR2 YSLEER. This CDR3 is 15 amino acids long. The V and J ends lost 1 base and 0 bases respectively, with 8 bases between them. The CDR3 DNA follows: TGCGCCAGCAGCCAAGTAGCCTCTAGCACAGATACGCAGTATTTT. Protein: CASSQVASSTDTQYF.

The genes are TRBV29-1 and TRBJ2-3, with D perhaps TRBD2 (5 bases). Germline CDR1 reads SQVTM; CDR2 reads ANQGSEA. The CDR3 extends over 10 amino acids. Trimming stripped 8 bases from V and 7 bases from J, with 10 bases between. The CDR3 nucleotides are TGCAGCCTTGGAGGAAATACGCAGTATTTT. Translating it yields CSLGGNTQYF.

The rearrangement joins TRBV29-1 to TRBJ1-3; D gene uncertain. Germline V gene sequence: CDR1 SQVTM, CDR2 ANQGSEA. The CDR3 extends over 14 amino acids. Trimming left V 4 bases short and J 0 bases short, with 10 bases between. The CDR3, as DNA: TGCAGCGTTGGAGGCGGCGACTCTGGAAACACCATATATTTT. The encoded protein is CSVGGGDSGNTIYF.

J is TRBJ2-1 and V is TRBV5-1; TRBD1 might be the D (5 bases). V was pared by 5 bases and J by 5 bases, with 17 bases between. Germline assignment: CDR1 SGHRS and CDR2 YFSETQ. The CDR3 is 15 residues long. The CDR3 DNA reads TGCGCCAGCAGACATCAGGGTGGGGAAGACAATGAGCAGTTCTTC. Its translation: CASRHQGGEDNEQFF. The variable domain in full, completed from reference TRBV5-1 and TRBJ2-1, reads KAGVTQTPRYLIKTRGQQVTLSCSPISGHRSVSWYQQTPGQGLQFLFEYFSETQRNKGNFPGRFSGRQFSNSRSEMNVSTLELGDSALYLCASRHQGGEDNEQFFGPGTRLTVL.

This clone has more than one count but fewer than ten. Other DNA variants within this sample encode the same CDR3. This rearrangement joins TRBV29-1 to TRBJ2-2; D remains ambiguous. There are 10 residues in the CDR3. Germline CDR1 SQVTM, CDR2 ANQGSEA. Trimming cost V 6 bases and J 5 bases, with 4 bases left between them. CDR3 sequence: CSVYTGELFF. CDR3 nucleotide sequence: TGCAGCGTCTATACCGGGGAGCTGTTTTTT.

This clone was detected only a few times. The chain has TRBV29-1 and TRBJ2-3, with 8 positions matching TRBD1. The CDR3 loop spans 13 amino acids. In germline, CDR1 is SQVTM, CDR2 ANQGSEA. V was clipped by 6 bases and J by 6 bases; unmatched bases: 8. CDR3 nucleotide sequence: TGCAGCGTCAGGACAGGGAGAGCCGATACGCAGTATTTT. This sequence encodes CSVRTGRADTQYF.

Comment on this clone: Germline is not matched at one junction end, which may reflect a read error. The sample holds other DNA sequences that translate to the same CDR3. The genes are TRBV30 and TRBJ1-2, with 8 bases identical to TRBD1. In germline, CDR1 is GTSNPN, CDR2 SVGIG (reference sequence). CDR3 length equals 13 residues. The chain's CDR3 is CAWTPGTGYGYTF. CDR3 DNA: TGTGCCTGGACACCCGGGACAGGATATGGCTACACCTTT.

The chain employs TRBV2 and TRBJ2-7, with D perhaps assigned TRBD1 or TRBD2 (5 bases each). CDR1 and CDR2 from the germline V gene are SNHLY and FYNNEI. The CDR3 extends over 15 amino acids. V was cut by 1 base and J by 4 bases, with 14 bases left in between. CDR3 sequence reads: CASSEVYAGSYEQYF. CDR3 coding DNA: TGTGCCAGCAGTGAAGTTTATGCAGGGAGTTACGAGCAGTACTTC.

This clone appeared once. The chain joins TRBV4-3 to TRBJ2-5; D is unresolved. CDR1 is LGHNA and CDR2 is YSLEER in the germline V gene. The length of the CDR3 is 14 residues. Trimming left V 0 bases short and J 5 bases short, with 10 bases between. CDR3 bases: TGCGCCAGCAGCCAAGATGGCAGATCGGAGACCCAGTACTTC. The encoded protein is CASSQDGRSETQYF.

The chain combines TRBV27 with TRBJ1-6, with TRBD1 matching over 9 bases. The germline V gene encodes CDR1 MNHEY and CDR2 SMNVEV (reference sequence). The V segment lost 3 bases and the J segment 9 bases; nucleotides outside the gene matches: 6. The CDR3 runs 15 residues. The DNA of the CDR3 is TGTGCCAGCAGTTTTTTTGGACAGGGGTTTTCACCCCTCCACTTT. This codes for CASSFFGQGFSPLHF.

This rearrangement joins TRBV10-2 to TRBJ1-2; perhaps TRBD1 as D (5 bases). The V end was cut by 6 bases, the J end by 13 bases, with 18 bases between. CDR1 and CDR2 (germline): WSHSY, SAAADI. The CDR3 contains 12 residues. The CDR3 sequence is CASSRRRDEITF. CDR3 bases: TGCGCCAGCAGCCGACGCCGGGACGAAATCACCTTC.